This T cell receptor (beta chain) derives from a study of breast tumors, draining lymph nodes, adjacent tissues. TCRdb ran MiXCR on the multiplex PCR reads and lists one entry per CDR3 protein. This sample yields about 200,000 distinct CDR3 sequences, of which less than 40% are seen a single time; about 3.3% belongs to the top ten. Breast cancer patients provided tissue from their axillary draining lymph nodes. V lost 5 bases and J lost 5, with 15 bases in between. In germline, CDR1 is MDHEN, CDR2 SYDVKM. The CDR3 has 14 amino acids. The sequenced material came from axillary lymph node tissue. The TCR was taken from a female donor with breast cancer. Some clones in this sample may be carry-over from other donors' samples. The chain is built from TRBV28 and TRBJ2-5, with a possible D match to TRBD2 (6 bases). As DNA, the CDR3 is TGTGCCAGCAGTACAGCAGGAGGGCTGGAGACCCAGTACTTC. Translating gives CASSTAGGLETQYF.